This TCR beta chain emerged from a study of cytomegalovirus exposure and HLA in healthy donors. Overall study: Among around 200 million T cells, an earlier analysis found about 100 million unique TCR beta sequences. Unique TCRs numbering around 80 million, obtained from HLA-typed donors, made up an early data release.

Study-wide results and limits: With further analysis later on, most CMV-associated TCR beta chains appeared HLA-restricted. Presence/absence analyses assumed roughly uniform sequencing depth across donors, which may not hold.

13 Jbeta primers and 60 Vbeta primers were used for the PCR. TCRdb's table, derived via immunoSEQ multiplex PCR, lists solely in-frame clones and lacks some. This sample's table has about 120,000 clones. This CDR3 has 16 amino acids. The germline V gene has CDR1 MGHRA and CDR2 YSYEKL. The V end was cut by 0 bases, the J end by 8 bases, with 17 bases between. As concerns this clone: Its target is not known.

The sample taken for sequencing was PBMCs. The gene calls are TRBV4-1 and TRBJ2-1, with D possibly being TRBD2 (6 bases). This TCR was sampled from a man aged 18-30 years in good health and CMV-seronegative. The DNA of the CDR3 is TGCGCCAGCAGCCAAGATAGCCTAGCGAGACCCCATGAGCAGTTCTTC. It is translated as CASSQDSLARPHEQFF.